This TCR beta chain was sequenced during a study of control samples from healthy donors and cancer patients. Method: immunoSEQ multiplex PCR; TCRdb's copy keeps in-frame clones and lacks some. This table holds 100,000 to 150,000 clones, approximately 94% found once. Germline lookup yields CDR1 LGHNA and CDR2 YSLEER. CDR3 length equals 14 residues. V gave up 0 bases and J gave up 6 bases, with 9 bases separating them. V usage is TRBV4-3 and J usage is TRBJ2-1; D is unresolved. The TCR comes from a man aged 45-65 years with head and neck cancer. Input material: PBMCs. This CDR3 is CASSQDHRANEQFF. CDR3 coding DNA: TGCGCCAGCAGCCAAGACCACCGGGCCAATGAGCAGTTCTTC.